The TCR beta chain under discussion was sequenced for a study of beta chain features in type 1 diabetes. cDNA synthesis used the whole RNA isolate, giving expressed TCRB sequences. Samples of naive, central memory and regulatory T cells yielded a mean of approximately 3.7 million reads. Only in-frame clones appear in the TCRdb table, and some are missing; sequencing was by immunoSEQ multiplex PCR. The table shows around 310,000 clones, with more than 9.5% occurring only once. Study-level results: A potential influence of HLA type upon TCRB rearrangement remained unresolved herein. Among patients, naive, central memory and Treg TCRB repertoires appeared more similar than among healthy donors.

This clone was counted only a few times. The target antigen is unknown. CDR3 size: 14 residues. V lost 2 bases, J lost 7 bases, and 6 bases stayed unmatched. The germline V gene has CDR1 GTSNPN and CDR2 SVGIG (reference sequence). This sequence originates from a woman younger than 45 in good health. The sequencing input was naive CD4+ T cells from blood. This chain uses TRBV30 with TRBJ2-1, with 9 bases lining up with TRBD2. The CDR3 DNA sequence: TGTGCCTGGAGTCCCGGACTAGCGACTAATGAGCAGTTCTTC. Its protein product is CAWSPGLATNEQFF.